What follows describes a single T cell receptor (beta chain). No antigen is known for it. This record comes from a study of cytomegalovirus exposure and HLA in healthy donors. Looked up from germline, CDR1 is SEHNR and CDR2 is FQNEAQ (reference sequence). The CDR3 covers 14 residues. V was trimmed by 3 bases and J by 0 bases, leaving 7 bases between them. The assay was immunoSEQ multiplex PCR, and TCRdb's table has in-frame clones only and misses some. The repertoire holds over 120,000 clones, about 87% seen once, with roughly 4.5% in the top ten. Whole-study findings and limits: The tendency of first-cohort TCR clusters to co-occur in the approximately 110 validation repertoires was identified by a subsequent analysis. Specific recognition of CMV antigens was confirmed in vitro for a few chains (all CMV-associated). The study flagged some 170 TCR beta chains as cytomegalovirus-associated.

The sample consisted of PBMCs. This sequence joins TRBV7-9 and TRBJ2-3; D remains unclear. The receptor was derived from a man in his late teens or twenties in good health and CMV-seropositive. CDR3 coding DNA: TGTGCCAGCAGCTTGACGAGGAGCACAGATACGCAGTATTTT. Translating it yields CASSLTRSTDTQYF.